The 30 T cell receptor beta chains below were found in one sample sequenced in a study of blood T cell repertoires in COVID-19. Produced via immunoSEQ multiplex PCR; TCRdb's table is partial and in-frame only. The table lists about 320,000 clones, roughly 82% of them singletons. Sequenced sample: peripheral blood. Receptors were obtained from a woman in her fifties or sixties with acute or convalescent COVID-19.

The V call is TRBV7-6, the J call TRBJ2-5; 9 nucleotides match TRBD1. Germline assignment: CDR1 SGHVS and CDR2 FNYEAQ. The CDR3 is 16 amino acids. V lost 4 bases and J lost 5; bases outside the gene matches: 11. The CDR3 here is CASSSPLQGADETQYF. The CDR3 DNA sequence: TGTGCCAGCAGCTCCCCTCTACAGGGGGCGGATGAGACCCAGTACTTC. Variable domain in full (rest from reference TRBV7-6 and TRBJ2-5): GAGVSQSPRYKVTKRGQDVALRCDPISGHVSLYWYRQALGQGPEFLTYFNYEAQQDKSGLPNDRFSAERPEGSISTLTIQRTEQRDSAMYRCASSSPLQGADETQYFGPGTRLLVL.

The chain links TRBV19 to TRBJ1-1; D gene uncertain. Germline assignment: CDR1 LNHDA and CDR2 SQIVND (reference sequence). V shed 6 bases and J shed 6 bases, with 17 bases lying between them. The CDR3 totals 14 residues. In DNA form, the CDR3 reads TGTGCCAGTAGGGTCCAAGAGGTTGCGGCTGAAGCTTTCTTT. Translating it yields CASRVQEVAAEAFF.

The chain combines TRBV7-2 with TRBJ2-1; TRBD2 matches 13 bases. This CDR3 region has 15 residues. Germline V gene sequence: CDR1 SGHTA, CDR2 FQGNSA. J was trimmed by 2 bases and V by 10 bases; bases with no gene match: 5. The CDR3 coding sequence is TGTGCCATCAGACTAGCGGGAGGACCCTACAATGAGCAGTTCTTC. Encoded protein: CAIRLAGGPYNEQFF.

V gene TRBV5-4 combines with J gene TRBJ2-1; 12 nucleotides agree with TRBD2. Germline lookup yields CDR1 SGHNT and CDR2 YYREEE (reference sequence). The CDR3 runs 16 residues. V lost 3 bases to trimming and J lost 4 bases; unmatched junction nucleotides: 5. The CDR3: CASSSTLAGGYNEQFF. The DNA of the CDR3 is TGTGCCAGCAGCTCCACCCTAGCGGGAGGGTACAATGAGCAGTTCTTC.

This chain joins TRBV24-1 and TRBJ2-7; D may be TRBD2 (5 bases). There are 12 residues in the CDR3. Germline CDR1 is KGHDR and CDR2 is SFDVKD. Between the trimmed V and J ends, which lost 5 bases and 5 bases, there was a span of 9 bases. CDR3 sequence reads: CATSGQEDEQYF. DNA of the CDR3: TGTGCCACCAGTGGGCAGGAGGACGAGCAGTACTTC.

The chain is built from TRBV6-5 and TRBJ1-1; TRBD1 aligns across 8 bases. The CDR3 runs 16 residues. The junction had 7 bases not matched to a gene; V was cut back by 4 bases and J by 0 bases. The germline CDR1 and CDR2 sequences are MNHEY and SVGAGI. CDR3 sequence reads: CASSLGQGRMNTEAFF. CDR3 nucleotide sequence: TGTGCCAGCAGTTTAGGACAGGGCCGGATGAACACTGAAGCTTTCTTT.

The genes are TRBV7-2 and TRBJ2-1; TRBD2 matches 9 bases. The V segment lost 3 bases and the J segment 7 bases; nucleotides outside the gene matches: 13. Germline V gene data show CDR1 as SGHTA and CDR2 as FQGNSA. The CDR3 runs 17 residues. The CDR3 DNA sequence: TGTGCCAGCAGCTTGGCCCCGGGACTAGCAAAAACGAATGAGCAGTTCTTC. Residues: CASSLAPGLAKTNEQFF.

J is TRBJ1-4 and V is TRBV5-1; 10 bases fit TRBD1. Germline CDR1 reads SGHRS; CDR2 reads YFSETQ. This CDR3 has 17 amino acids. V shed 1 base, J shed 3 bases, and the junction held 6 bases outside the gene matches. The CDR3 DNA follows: TGCGCCAGCAGCTTGTGGGGGACAGGGGACGCTAATGAAAAACTGTTTTTT. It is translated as CASSLWGTGDANEKLFF.

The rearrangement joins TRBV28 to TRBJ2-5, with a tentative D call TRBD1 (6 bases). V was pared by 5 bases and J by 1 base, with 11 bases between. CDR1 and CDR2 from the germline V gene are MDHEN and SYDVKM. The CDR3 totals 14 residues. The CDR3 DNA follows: TGTGCCAGCAGTGGCTACAGGGTCCAAGAGACCCAGTACTTC. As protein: CASSGYRVQETQYF.

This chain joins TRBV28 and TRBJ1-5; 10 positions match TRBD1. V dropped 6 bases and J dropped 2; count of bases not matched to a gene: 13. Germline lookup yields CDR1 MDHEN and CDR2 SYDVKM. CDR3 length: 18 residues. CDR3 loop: CASRTTGGGWLGNQPQHF. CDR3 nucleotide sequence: TGTGCCAGCAGGACGACAGGGGGCGGATGGTTGGGCAATCAGCCCCAGCATTTT. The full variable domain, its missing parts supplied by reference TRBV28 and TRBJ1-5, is DVKVTQSSRYLVKRTGEKVFLECVQDMDHENMFWYRQDPGLGLRLIYFSYDVKMKEKGDIPEGYSVSREKKERFSLILESASTNQTSMYLCASRTTGGGWLGNQPQHFGDGTRLSIL.

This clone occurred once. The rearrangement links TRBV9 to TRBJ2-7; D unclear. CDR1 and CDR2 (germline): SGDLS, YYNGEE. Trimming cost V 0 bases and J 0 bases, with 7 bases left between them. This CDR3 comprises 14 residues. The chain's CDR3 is CASSVGPVSYEQYF. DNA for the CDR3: TGTGCCAGCAGCGTAGGGCCAGTCTCCTACGAGCAGTACTTC.

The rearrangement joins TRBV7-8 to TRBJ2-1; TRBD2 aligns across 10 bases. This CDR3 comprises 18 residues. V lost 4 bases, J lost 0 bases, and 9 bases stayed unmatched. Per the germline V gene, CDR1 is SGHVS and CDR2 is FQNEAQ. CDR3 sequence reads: CASSSSGRAPSSYNEQFF. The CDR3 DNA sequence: TGTGCCAGCAGCTCCAGCGGGAGGGCTCCAAGCTCCTACAATGAGCAGTTCTTC.

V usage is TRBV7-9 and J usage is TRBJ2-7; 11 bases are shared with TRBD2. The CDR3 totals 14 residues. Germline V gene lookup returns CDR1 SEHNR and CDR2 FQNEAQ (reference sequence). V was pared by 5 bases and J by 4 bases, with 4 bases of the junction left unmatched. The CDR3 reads CASSELAGVYEQYF. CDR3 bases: TGTGCCAGCAGCGAACTAGCGGGAGTTTACGAGCAGTACTTC.

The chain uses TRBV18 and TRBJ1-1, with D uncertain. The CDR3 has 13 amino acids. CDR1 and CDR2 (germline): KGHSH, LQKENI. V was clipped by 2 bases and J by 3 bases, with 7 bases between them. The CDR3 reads CASSPEGDTEAFF. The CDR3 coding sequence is TGTGCCAGCTCACCAGAAGGAGACACTGAAGCTTTCTTT.

CDR3 protein: CASSPDPGTDTQYF. The CDR3 region has the DNA TGTGCCAGCAGCCCAGACCCAGGAACAGATACGCAGTATTTT. The chain couples TRBV7-2 to TRBJ2-3; D gene uncertain. CDR1 SGHTA and CDR2 FQGNSA come from the germline V gene. V lost 5 bases and J 3 bases, leaving 12 bases between the germline ends. The CDR3 sequence is 14 residues long. The whole variable domain, remainder taken from reference TRBV7-2 and TRBJ2-3, is GAGVSQSPSNKVTEKGKDVELRCDPISGHTALYWYRQSLGQGLEFLIYFQGNSAPDKSGLPSDRFSAERTGGSVSTLTIQRTQQEDSAVYLCASSPDPGTDTQYFGPGTRLTVL.

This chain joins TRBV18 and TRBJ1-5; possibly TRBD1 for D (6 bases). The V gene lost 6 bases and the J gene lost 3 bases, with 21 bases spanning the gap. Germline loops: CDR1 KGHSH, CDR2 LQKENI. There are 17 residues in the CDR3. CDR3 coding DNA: TGTGCCAGCTCCGCTGCTGTGGTTTCAGGGGTCAATCAGCCCCAGCATTTT. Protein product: CASSAAVVSGVNQPQHF.

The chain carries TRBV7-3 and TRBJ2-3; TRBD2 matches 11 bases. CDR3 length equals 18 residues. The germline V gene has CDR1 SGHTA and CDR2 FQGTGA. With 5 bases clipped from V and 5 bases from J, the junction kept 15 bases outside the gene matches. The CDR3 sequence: CASSPGALAGGWGDTQYF. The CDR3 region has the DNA TGTGCCAGCAGCCCCGGCGCTCTAGCGGGAGGCTGGGGAGATACGCAGTATTTT.

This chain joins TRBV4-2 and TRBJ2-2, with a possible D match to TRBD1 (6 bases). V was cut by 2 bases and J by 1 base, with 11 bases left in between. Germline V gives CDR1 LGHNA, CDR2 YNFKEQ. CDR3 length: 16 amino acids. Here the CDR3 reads CASSQITRGNTGELFF. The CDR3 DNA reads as TGTGCCAGCAGCCAAATCACCAGGGGGAACACCGGGGAGCTGTTTTTT.

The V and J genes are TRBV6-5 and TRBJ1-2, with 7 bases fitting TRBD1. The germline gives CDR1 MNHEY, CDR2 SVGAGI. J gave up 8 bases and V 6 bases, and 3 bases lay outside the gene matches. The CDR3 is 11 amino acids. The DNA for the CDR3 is TGTGCCAGCAGGACAGGGCAGGGCTACACCTTC. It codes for CASRTGQGYTF.

CDR3: CASSLPRGPTREQFF. CDR3 nucleotides: TGTGCCAGCAGCTTACCCAGGGGACCTACCCGTGAGCAGTTCTTC. This chain connects TRBV5-8 to TRBJ2-1; a possible D gene is TRBD1 (6 bases). Germline lookup yields CDR1 SGHTS and CDR2 YDEGEE. This CDR3 region has 15 residues. Trimming took off 2 bases at V and 9 bases at J, with 18 bases between the two ends.

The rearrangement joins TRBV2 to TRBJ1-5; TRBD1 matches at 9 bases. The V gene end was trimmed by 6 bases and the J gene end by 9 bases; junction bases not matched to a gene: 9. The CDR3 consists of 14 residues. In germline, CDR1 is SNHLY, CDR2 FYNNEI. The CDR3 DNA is TGTGCCAGCAGGGTTCTGGACAGGGGAGGGCCCCAGCATTTT. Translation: CASRVLDRGGPQHF.

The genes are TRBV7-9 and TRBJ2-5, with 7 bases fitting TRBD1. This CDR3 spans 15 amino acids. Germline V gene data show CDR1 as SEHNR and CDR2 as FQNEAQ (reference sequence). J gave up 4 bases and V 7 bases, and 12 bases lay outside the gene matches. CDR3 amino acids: CASTPTQGVAETQYF. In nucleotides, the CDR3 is TGTGCCAGCACCCCCACTCAGGGGGTAGCAGAGACCCAGTACTTC.

The CDR3 sequence is CSVPPDRGAYNEQFF. The CDR3, as DNA: TGCAGCGTACCCCCTGACAGGGGTGCCTACAATGAGCAGTTCTTC. This chain joins TRBV29-1 and TRBJ2-1; 8 bases agree with TRBD1. CDR1 is SQVTM, CDR2 ANQGSEA, per germline. The CDR3 totals 15 residues. V lost 6 bases, J lost 2 bases, and 9 bases stayed unmatched.

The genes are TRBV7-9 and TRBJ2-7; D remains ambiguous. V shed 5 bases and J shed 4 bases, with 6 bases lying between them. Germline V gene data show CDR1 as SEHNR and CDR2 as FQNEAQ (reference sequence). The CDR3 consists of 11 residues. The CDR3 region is CASSPTYEQYF. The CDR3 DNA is TGTGCCAGCAGCCCGACTTACGAGCAGTACTTC.

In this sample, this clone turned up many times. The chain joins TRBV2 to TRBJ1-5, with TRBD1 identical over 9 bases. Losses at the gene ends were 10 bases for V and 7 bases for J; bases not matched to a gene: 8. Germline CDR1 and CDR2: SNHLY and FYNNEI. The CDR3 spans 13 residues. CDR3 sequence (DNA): TGTGCCACCTCAACAGGGGGCGTACAGCCCCAGCATTTT. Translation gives CATSTGGVQPQHF.

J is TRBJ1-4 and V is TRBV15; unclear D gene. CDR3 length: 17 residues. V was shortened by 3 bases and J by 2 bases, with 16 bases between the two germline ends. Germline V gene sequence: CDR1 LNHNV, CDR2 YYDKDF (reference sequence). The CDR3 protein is CATSRSYGGQTNEKLFF. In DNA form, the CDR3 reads TGTGCCACCAGCAGGTCGTATGGTGGCCAGACTAATGAAAAACTGTTTTTT.

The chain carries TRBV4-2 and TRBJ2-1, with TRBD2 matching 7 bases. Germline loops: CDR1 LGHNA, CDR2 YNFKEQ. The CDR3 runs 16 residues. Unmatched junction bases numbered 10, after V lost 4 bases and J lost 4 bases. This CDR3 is CASSPLADSPYNEQFF. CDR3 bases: TGTGCCAGCAGCCCGCTAGCGGACTCACCGTACAATGAGCAGTTCTTC.

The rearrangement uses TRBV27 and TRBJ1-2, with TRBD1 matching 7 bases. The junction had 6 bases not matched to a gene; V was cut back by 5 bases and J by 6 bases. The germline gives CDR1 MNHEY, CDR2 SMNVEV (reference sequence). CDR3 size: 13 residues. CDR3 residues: CASSQTGFNGYTF. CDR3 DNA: TGTGCCAGCAGTCAGACAGGGTTTAATGGCTACACCTTC.

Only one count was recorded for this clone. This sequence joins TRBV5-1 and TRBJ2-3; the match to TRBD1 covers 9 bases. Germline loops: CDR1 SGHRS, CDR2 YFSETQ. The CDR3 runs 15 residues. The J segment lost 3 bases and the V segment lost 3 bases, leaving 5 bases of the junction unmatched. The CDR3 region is CASSWRQGVTDTQYF. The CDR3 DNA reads TGCGCCAGCAGCTGGCGACAGGGGGTTACAGATACGCAGTATTTT.

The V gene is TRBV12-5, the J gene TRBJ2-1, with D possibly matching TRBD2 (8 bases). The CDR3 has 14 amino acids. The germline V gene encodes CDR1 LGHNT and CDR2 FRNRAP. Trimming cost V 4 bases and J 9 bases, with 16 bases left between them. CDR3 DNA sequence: TGTGCTAGTGGTTCTAGCGGGTGGGACAGTGAGCAGTTCTTC. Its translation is CASGSSGWDSEQFF.